The text below deals with one T cell receptor (beta chain). This clone's antigen is unknown. Per-base qualities were not stored, and no clone one base away is much larger. Donors formed part of the validation cohort, which comprised 120 subjects and was distinct from the first cohort of 690 or so subjects. Libraries came from the immunoSEQ multiplex PCR assay. The paper's processing steps were these. A statistical classification framework was built to diagnose cytomegalovirus status from the catalog of TCR beta chain sequences. As stored in TCRdb, this immuneACCESS dataset retains in-frame rearrangements with V and J assigned. A fraction of the clones does not appear; measured against another copy, unresolved V genes explain less than half of the discrepancy, and the remainder lacks a known reason. The DNA gave D and trimming, while V, J and clone size come from that table. The sample data list 110,000 to 150,000 clones, and 89% of these were observed just once. The ten largest clones add up to over 9% of the sample.

This sample was included in a study of cytomegalovirus exposure and HLA in healthy donors (dated by TCRdb to the late 2010s). With respect to the entire study: The 650 to 750 repertoires of the first cohort and the 95 to 150 validation repertoires were produced on the same platform, according to a later analysis. The study aimed to test whether signatures of past pathogen exposure could be identified by cataloging public T cell receptors. Along with the roughly 670-subject first cohort, a separate validation cohort of roughly 110 different subjects was used. High-throughput TCR immunosequencing, statistical association of individual TCRs with disease status, and machine learning were combined to predict cytomegalovirus infection status. Results the study describes overall, beyond this receptor: The authors suggested that the approach could potentially be extended to other disease states and immunological phenotypes. The study listed 170 or so TCR beta chains as associated with cytomegalovirus. In both the original and validation cohorts, the classifier was reported to diagnose cytomegalovirus status with high specificity and sensitivity. Most TCR sequences were seen in very few donors, while some public TCRs were found in many individuals. A later analysis had no HLA typing for the validation cohort, so co-occurrence there was scored across all 130 or so repertoires. In a later analysis, TCRs clustered in the first cohort were found to also tend to co-occur in the roughly 120 validation repertoires, with over 90% of cluster scores above 0. Three of the identified cytomegalovirus-associated TCR beta chains were confirmed in vitro to be specific for cytomegalovirus antigens.

Trimming takes 6 bases off V and 12 bases off J; junction bases not matched to a gene: 11. CDR1 and CDR2, per the germline V gene (reference sequence), are LNHNV and YYDKDF. From its cysteine to its phenylalanine, the CDR3 spans 13 amino acids. Just the 39-base CDR3 DNA is kept, in frame starting at base 1. Input material: PBMCs. The sequence is built from TRBV15 and TRBJ2-1, and 7 bases in between align with TRBD2. This sequence originates from a woman under 30 in good health and CMV-seropositive. The sequence in DNA is TGTGCCACCAGTCCCGATGTTACGGGGGGGCAGTTCTTC. Its amino acids are CATSPDVTGGQFF.